The entry below describes one T cell receptor (beta chain). The data were taken from a study of T cell changes during pregnancy in multiple sclerosis. Per germline, CDR1 SGHVS and CDR2 FQNEAQ. The V and J ends lost 5 bases and 1 base respectively, with 20 bases between them. The CDR3 runs 17 residues. Profiled with immunoSEQ multiplex PCR; TCRdb holds only in-frame clones, not every one. The sample records approximately 94,000 clones, around 93% being singletons. The chain joins TRBV7-8 to TRBJ1-1; possible D gene TRBD1, 6 bases. The TCR comes from a female donor with multiple sclerosis, enrolled in a pregnancy study. This specimen was peripheral blood, taken after pregnancy. The CDR3 reads CASSLMPRGTANTEAFF. CDR3 nucleotide sequence: TGTGCCAGCAGCCTAATGCCCAGGGGAACGGCGAACACTGAAGCTTTCTTT.